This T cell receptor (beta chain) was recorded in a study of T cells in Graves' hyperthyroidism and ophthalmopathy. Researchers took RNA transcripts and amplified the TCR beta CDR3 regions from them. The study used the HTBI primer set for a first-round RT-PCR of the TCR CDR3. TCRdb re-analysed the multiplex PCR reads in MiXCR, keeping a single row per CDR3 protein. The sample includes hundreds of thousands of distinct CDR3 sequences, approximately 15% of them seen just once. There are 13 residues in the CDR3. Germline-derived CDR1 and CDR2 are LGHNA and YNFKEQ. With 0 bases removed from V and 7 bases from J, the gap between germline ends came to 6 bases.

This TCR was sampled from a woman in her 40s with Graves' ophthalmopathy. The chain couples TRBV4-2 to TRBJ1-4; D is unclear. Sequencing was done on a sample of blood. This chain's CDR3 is CASSQDPGEKLFF. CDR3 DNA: TGTGCCAGCAGCCAAGACCCGGGTGAAAAACTGTTTTTT.